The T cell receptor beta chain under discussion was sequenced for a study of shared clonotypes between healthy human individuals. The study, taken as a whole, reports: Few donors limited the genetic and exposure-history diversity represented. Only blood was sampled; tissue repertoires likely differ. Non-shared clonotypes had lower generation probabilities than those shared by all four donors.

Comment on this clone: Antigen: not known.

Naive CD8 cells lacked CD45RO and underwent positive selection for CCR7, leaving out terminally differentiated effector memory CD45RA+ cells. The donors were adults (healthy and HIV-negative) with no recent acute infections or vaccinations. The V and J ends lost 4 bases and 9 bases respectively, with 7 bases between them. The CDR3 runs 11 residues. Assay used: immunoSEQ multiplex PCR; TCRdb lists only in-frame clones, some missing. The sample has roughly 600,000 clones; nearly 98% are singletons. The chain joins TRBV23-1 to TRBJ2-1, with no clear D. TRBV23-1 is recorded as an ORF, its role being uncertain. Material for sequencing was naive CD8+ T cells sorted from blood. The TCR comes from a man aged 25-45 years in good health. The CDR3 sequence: CASSPSIEQFF. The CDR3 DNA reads TGCGCCAGCAGTCCCAGCATTGAGCAGTTCTTC.